This T cell receptor beta chain came from a study of blood T cells in healthy people across ages. Study overall: Using template switching, researchers captured about one barcoded beta molecule for each two T cells.

A J-beta primer mix and a sample-barcoded 5' primer were used in a second PCR of about 7 to 12 cycles. One entry per CDR3 protein, called by TCRdb with MiXCR from the 5' RACE reads. This sample carries hundreds of thousands of distinct CDR3 sequences, approximately 35% of them seen once, and the ten largest clones take roughly 13%. Trimming removed 4 bases from V and 2 bases from J; junction bases left unmatched: 6. CDR3 length: 15 residues. The V gene's germline CDR1 is SGHRS and CDR2 YFSETQ. Sequencing used blood. J is TRBJ2-3 and V is TRBV5-1, with TRBD1 matching 8 bases. This TCR was sampled from a man aged 18 to 30 in good health. CDR3 sequence: CASSGRTGNTDTQYF. CDR3 coding DNA: TGCGCCAGCAGCGGACGGACAGGGAACACAGATACGCAGTATTTT.